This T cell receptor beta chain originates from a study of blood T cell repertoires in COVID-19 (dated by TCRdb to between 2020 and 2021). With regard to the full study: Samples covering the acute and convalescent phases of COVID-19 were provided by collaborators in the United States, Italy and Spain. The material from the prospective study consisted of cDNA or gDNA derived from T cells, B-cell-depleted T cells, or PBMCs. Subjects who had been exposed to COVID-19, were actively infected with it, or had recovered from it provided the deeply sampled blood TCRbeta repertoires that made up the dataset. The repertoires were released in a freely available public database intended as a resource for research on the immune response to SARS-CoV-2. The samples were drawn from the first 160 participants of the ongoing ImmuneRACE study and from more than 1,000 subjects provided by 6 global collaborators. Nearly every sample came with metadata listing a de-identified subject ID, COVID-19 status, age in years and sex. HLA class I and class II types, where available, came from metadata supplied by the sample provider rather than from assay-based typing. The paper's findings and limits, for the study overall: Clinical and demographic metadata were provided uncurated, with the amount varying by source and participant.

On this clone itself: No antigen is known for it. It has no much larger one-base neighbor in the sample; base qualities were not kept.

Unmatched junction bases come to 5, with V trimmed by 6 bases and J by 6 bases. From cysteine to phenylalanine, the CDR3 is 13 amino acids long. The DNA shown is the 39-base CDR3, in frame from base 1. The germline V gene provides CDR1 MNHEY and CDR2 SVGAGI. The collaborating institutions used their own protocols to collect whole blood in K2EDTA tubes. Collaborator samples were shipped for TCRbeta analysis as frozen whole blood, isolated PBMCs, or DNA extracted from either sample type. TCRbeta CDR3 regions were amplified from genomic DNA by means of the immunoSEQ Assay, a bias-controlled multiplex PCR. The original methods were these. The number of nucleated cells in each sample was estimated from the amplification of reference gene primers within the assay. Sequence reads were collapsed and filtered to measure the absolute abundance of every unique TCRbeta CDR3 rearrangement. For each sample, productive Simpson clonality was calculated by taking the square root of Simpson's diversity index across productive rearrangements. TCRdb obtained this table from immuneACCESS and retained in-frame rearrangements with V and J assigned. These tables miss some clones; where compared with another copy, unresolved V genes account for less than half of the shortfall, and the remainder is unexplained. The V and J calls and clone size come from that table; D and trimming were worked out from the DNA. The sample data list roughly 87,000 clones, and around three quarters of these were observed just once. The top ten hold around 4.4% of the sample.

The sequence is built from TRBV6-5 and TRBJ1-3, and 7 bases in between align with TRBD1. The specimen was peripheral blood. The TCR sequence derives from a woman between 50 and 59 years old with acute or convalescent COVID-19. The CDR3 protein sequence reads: CASSWDRLNTIYF. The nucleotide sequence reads TGTGCCAGCAGCTGGGACAGACTAAACACCATATATTTT.